These 18 T cell receptor beta chains share one sample of origin, sequenced in a study of blood T cell repertoires in COVID-19. Libraries were prepared by immunoSEQ multiplex PCR; TCRdb keeps only in-frame clonotypes and omits some of them. This sample carries more than 90,000 clones, about 90% of them seen once, and the ten largest clones take approximately 7.2%. Sequenced input: peripheral blood. The source is a man in his 70s who had recovered from COVID-19.

This clone was detected many times. V is TRBV9 and J is TRBJ2-2, with 12 bases lining up with TRBD2. V dropped 4 bases and J dropped 7; count of bases not matched to a gene: 14. The CDR3 loop spans 18 amino acids. The germline gives CDR1 SGDLS, CDR2 YYNGEE. CDR3 nucleotides: TGTGCCAGCAGCCCGTTCCTAGCGGGAGGGCCTTGGGGCGGGGAGCTGTTTTTT. Translating gives CASSPFLAGGPWGGELFF.

This sequence joins TRBV3-1 (or the pseudogene TRBV3-2) and TRBJ2-1; tentative D call: TRBD2 (6 bases). V was pared by 0 bases and J by 3 bases, with 18 bases between. Germline lookup yields CDR1 LGHDT and CDR2 YNNKEL (reference sequence). This CDR3 has 18 residues. The CDR3 coding sequence is TGTGCCAGCAGCCAAGACCGGGACTTTTTTAGAGTCTACAATGAGCAGTTCTTC. Protein product: CASSQDRDFFRVYNEQFF.

The rearrangement uses TRBV6-5 and TRBJ1-4, with D perhaps TRBD1 (5 bases). From germline, CDR1 is MNHEY and CDR2 SVGAGI. V was shortened by 2 bases and J by 2 bases, with 9 bases between the two germline ends. This CDR3 region has 15 residues. CDR3 region: CASSYRKGTNEKLFF. DNA for the CDR3: TGTGCCAGCAGTTACCGGAAGGGGACTAATGAAAAACTGTTTTTT.

The chain employs TRBV9 and TRBJ2-5; TRBD2 matches at 11 bases. Unmatched junction bases numbered 12, after V lost 0 bases and J lost 5 bases. CDR1 and CDR2 from the germline V gene are SGDLS and YYNGEE. The CDR3 contains 18 residues. In DNA form, the CDR3 reads TGTGCCAGCAGCGTAGGCCTAGCGGGGGGAGAGCTTCGGGAGACCCAGTACTTC. Residues: CASSVGLAGGELRETQYF.

This clone was picked up one time. In DNA, the CDR3 is TGTGCCAGCAGCTTGCTAGCGGGAGTCGAGCAGTACTTC. Protein: CASSLLAGVEQYF. The chain links TRBV5-4 to TRBJ2-7, with 10 bases matching TRBD2. J lost 6 bases, V lost 1 base, and 1 base had no gene match. CDR3 length: 13 residues. Germline V gene data show CDR1 as SGHNT and CDR2 as YYREEE (reference sequence).

The chain has TRBV5-1 and TRBJ2-7; 7 nucleotides agree with TRBD2. After removal of 2 bases from V and 4 bases from J, the junction contained 6 bases not matched to a gene. CDR1 is SGHRS, CDR2 YFSETQ, per germline. This CDR3 is built from 14 residues. CDR3 bases: TGCGCCAGCAGCTTATCCCCGGGGGGATACGAGCAGTACTTC. This codes for CASSLSPGGYEQYF.

The rearrangement links TRBV3-1 (or the pseudogene TRBV3-2) to TRBJ2-5, with a tentative D call TRBD2 (5 bases). This CDR3 is 15 amino acids long. CDR1 and CDR2 from the germline V gene are LGHDT and YNNKEL (reference sequence). V was trimmed by 1 base and J by 2 bases, leaving 11 bases between them. Here the CDR3 reads CASSQGGGLQETQYF. DNA of the CDR3: TGTGCCAGCAGCCAAGGAGGCGGGCTACAAGAGACCCAGTACTTC.

The CDR3 DNA is TGCAGCGTTGACAGGGAGGTAGGGACCCAGTACTTC. Amino acid sequence: CSVDREVGTQYF. The chain uses TRBV29-1 and TRBJ2-5; possibly TRBD2 for D (6 bases). The CDR3 contains 12 residues. Germline-derived CDR1 and CDR2 are SQVTM and ANQGSEA. Between the trimmed V and J ends, which lost 3 bases and 7 bases, there was a span of 12 bases.

V usage is TRBV7-5 and J usage is TRBJ1-2. TRBV7-5 counts as a pseudogene. The CDR3 runs to 13 residues. The CDR3 nucleotides read TGTGCCAGAACCCTGTCGGGGGGTCACGGCTACACCTTC. This codes for CARTLSGGHGYTF.

This chain connects TRBV7-3 to TRBJ2-1, with D perhaps matching TRBD2 (6 bases). Germline lookup yields CDR1 SGHTA and CDR2 FQGTGA. V was cut by 5 bases and J by 2 bases, with 13 bases left in between. This CDR3 has 15 amino acids. The CDR3, as DNA: TGTGCCAGCAGCCCGCGGGGCGGGGCCTACAATGAGCAGTTCTTC. Protein product: CASSPRGGAYNEQFF.

This clone was observed a handful of times. The chain employs TRBV6-6 and TRBJ2-7, with D possibly TRBD1 on 6 matching bases. V was cut by 6 bases and J by 5 bases, with 17 bases left in between. Germline CDR1 MNHNY, CDR2 SVGAGI (reference sequence). CDR3 length equals 14 residues. CDR3 in amino acids: CASSFTGLSHEQYF. In DNA form, the CDR3 reads TGTGCCAGCAGCTTCACAGGGTTATCTCACGAGCAGTACTTC.

The rearrangement joins TRBV28 to TRBJ2-3; possibly TRBD1 for D (6 bases). The ends were cut back, 5 bases at V and 4 bases at J, with 16 bases in the middle. There are 15 residues in the CDR3. CDR1 is MDHEN and CDR2 is SYDVKM in the germline V gene. The CDR3 here is CASSPWGPGADTQYF. The CDR3 nucleotides are TGTGCCAGCAGTCCGTGGGGGCCAGGCGCAGATACGCAGTATTTT.

The rearrangement links TRBV18 to TRBJ2-5; TRBD2 matches 8 bases. The ends lost 5 bases at V and 4 bases at J; junction bases unmatched: 6. Germline assignment: CDR1 KGHSH and CDR2 LQKENI. The CDR3 is made up of 14 amino acids. DNA of the CDR3: TGTGCCAGCTCAGAAGGACTAGCTCCAGAGACCCAGTACTTC. This gives the protein CASSEGLAPETQYF. Complete variable domain (other parts from reference TRBV18 and TRBJ2-5): NAGVMQNPRHLVRRRGQEARLRCSPMKGHSHVYWYRQLPEEGLKFMVYLQKENIIDESGMPKERFSAEFPKEGPSILRIQQVVRGDSAAYFCASSEGLAPETQYFGPGTRLLVL.

This clone is a singleton in its sample. This chain joins TRBV21-1 and TRBJ2-7; the table names TRBD2, a call not compared with the DNA. TRBV21-1 is labeled a pseudogene. This CDR3 spans 18 amino acids. The CDR3 reads CASSKALGTSGGYYEQYF. The CDR3 DNA reads TGTGCCAGCAGCAAAGCGCTGGGGACTAGCGGGGGGTACTACGAGCAGTACTTC.

V usage is TRBV12-3 or TRBV12-4 and J usage is TRBJ1-6; possibly TRBD1 for D (5 bases). The V end was cut by 5 bases, the J end by 9 bases, with 11 bases between. The CDR3 covers 13 residues. CDR3 nucleotide sequence: TGTGCCAGCAGTGCCGGGGGGGGTTCACCCCTCCACTTT. Translated, it gives CASSAGGGSPLHF.

The rearrangement links TRBV7-8 to TRBJ2-7, with 11 bases that match TRBD2. CDR1 is SGHVS, CDR2 FQNEAQ, per germline. CDR3 length: 15 amino acids. Trimming cost V 5 bases and J 2 bases; bases outside gene matches: 5. The chain's CDR3 is CASSRRLAGPYEQYF. In DNA form, the CDR3 reads TGTGCCAGCAGCCGCAGACTAGCGGGACCCTACGAGCAGTACTTC.

This chain uses TRBV29-1 with TRBJ1-1; a possible D gene is TRBD1 (5 bases). V lost 7 bases and J lost 1, with 13 bases in between. Germline lookup yields CDR1 SQVTM and CDR2 ANQGSEA. The CDR3 is 13 amino acids. The chain's CDR3 is CSGTTAWNTEAFF. CDR3 nucleotide sequence: TGCAGCGGAACGACAGCCTGGAACACTGAAGCTTTCTTT.

The genes are TRBV28 and TRBJ1-6; maybe TRBD1 (5 bases). Germline values: CDR1 MDHEN, CDR2 SYDVKM. The CDR3 has 16 amino acids. V was trimmed by 2 bases and J by 6 bases, leaving 14 bases between them. DNA of the CDR3: TGTGCCAGCAGTTTAAAGGGGCGGCCAGTTAATTCACCCCTCCACTTT. Translating it yields CASSLKGRPVNSPLHF.